This T cell receptor beta chain stems from a study of response to subunit inactivated influenza vaccine. MiXCR was run by TCRdb on the RT-PCR reads, yielding one entry per CDR3 protein. The top ten clones hold about 10% of a sample with around 790,000 distinct CDR3 sequences, roughly 20% of them seen once. The study, taken as a whole, reports: Authors suggested that a seasonal influenza vaccination recruits few new T cells each time.

Trimming took off 3 bases at V and 3 bases at J, with 6 bases between the two ends. Germline CDR1 and CDR2: SQVTM and ANQGSEA. The CDR3 contains 11 residues. This clonotype came up many times. Antigen unknown. This receptor was identified in a man aged 45-65 years who received an inactivated influenza vaccine. The sample here was PBMCs from blood, taken about 5 days after vaccination. This chain connects TRBV29-1 to TRBJ2-7; D gene uncertain. The CDR3 nucleotides read TGCAGCGTTGAGACCTACTACGAGCAGTACTTC. This gives the protein CSVETYYEQYF.